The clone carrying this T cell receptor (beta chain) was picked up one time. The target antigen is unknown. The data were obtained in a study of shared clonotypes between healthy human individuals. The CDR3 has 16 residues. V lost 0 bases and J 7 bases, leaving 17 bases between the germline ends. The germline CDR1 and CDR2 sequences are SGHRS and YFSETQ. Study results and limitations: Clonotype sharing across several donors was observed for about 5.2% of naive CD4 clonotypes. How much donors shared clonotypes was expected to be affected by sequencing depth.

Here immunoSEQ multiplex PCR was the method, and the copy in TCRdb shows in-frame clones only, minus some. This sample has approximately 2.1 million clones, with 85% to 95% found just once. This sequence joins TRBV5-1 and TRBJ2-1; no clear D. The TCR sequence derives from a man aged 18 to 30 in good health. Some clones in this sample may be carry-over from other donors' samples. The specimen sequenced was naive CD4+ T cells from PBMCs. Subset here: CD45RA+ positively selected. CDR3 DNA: TGCGCCAGCAGCTTGGAAGGTTCTGGCGGATGGAATGAGCAGTTCTTC. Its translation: CASSLEGSGGWNEQFF. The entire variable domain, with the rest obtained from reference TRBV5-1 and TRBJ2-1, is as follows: KAGVTQTPRYLIKTRGQQVTLSCSPISGHRSVSWYQQTPGQGLQFLFEYFSETQRNKGNFPGRFSGRQFSNSRSEMNVSTLELGDSALYLCASSLEGSGGWNEQFFGPGTRLTVL.